This T cell receptor beta chain was recorded in a study of beta chain features in type 1 diabetes. Study-level background: Sorted cells numbering 95 million to 110 million were examined across all samples.

On average, the one heparinised blood draw given by each donor was around 110 mL. Expressed TCRB transcripts were sequenced because the entire RNA isolate underwent reverse transcription. Generated by immunoSEQ multiplex PCR, the TCRdb table keeps only in-frame clones and is missing some. The data show 300,000 or so clones, roughly 8% seen once. This clone turned up a few times. Germline CDR1 reads SGHRS; CDR2 reads YFSETQ. V was clipped by 4 bases and J by 9 bases; unmatched bases: 13. The CDR3 spans 17 residues. The chain uses TRBV5-1 and TRBJ2-1; 13 nucleotides agree with TRBD2. This receptor was identified in a woman aged 18-29 years in good health. Sequenced: central memory CD4+ T cells from blood. CDR3 sequence: CASSLLGRTSGSSEQFF. CDR3 sequence (DNA): TGCGCCAGCAGCCTGCTTGGGCGGACTAGCGGGAGCAGTGAGCAGTTCTTC.